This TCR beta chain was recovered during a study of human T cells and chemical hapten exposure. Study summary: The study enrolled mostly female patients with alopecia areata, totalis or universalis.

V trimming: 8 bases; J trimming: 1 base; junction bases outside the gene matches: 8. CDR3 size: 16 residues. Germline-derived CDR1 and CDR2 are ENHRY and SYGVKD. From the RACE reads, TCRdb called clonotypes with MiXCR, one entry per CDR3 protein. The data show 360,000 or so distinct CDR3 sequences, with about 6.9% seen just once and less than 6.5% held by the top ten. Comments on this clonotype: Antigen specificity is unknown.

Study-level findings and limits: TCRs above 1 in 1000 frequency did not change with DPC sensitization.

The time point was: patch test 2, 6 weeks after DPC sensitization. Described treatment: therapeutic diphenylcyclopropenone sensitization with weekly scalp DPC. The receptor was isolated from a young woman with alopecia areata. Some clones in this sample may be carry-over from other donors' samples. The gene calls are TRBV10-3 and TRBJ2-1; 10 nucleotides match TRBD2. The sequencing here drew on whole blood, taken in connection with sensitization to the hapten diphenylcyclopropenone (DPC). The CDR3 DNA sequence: TGTGCCATCCGAAAGCGGGGGGGGCAGTCCTACAATGAGCAGTTCTTC. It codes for CAIRKRGGQSYNEQFF.